Each of the 17 T cell receptor beta chains below was sequenced from the same sample in a study of T-cell reconstitution after alpha-beta-depleted transplantation in children. TCRbeta library preparation incorporated unique molecular identifiers. TCRdb ran MiXCR on the PCR reads and lists one entry per CDR3 protein. The table lists around 680,000 distinct CDR3 sequences, about 15% of them singletons. Sequencing was performed on PBMCs from the stem cell graft donor, taken from the stem cell graft. The receptors here all came from a human donor who donated a stem cell graft to a child with acute myeloid leukemia.

This clonotype was observed at least ten times. V usage is TRBV20-1 and J usage is TRBJ1-1; unclear D gene. Germline CDR1 and CDR2: DFQATT and SNEGSKA (reference sequence). Trimming cost V 0 bases and J 6 bases, with 8 bases left between them. The CDR3 length is 12 residues. Here the CDR3 DNA reads TGCAGTGCTAGAGAGGGTCGGGCTGAAGCTTTCTTT. Protein: CSAREGRAEAFF.

V is TRBV20-1 and J is TRBJ2-7; 11 positions match TRBD2. CDR1 and CDR2 from the germline V gene are DFQATT and SNEGSKA (reference sequence). V dropped 6 bases and J dropped 4; count of bases not matched to a gene: 8. This CDR3 spans 14 amino acids. DNA of the CDR3: TGCAGTGCCAGGGGGTCTAGCGGGGGGTACGAGCAGTACGTC. Protein: CSARGSSGGYEQYV.

Many counts were recorded for this clonotype. The rearrangement uses TRBV20-1 and TRBJ2-5; tentatively, D is TRBD1 or TRBD2 (5 bases each). Trimming pared 5 bases from V and 2 bases from J, leaving 9 bases between. The germline CDR1 and CDR2 sequences are DFQATT and SNEGSKA (reference sequence). CDR3 length: 12 amino acids. The CDR3 coding sequence is TGCAGTGCTGGGGACGGTCAAGAGACCCAGTACTTC. Protein sequence: CSAGDGQETQYF.

This clonotype was observed a handful of times. The CDR3 spells CSAGLDYEQYV. In nucleotides, the CDR3 is TGCAGTGCTGGACTAGACTACGAGCAGTACGTC. This sequence joins TRBV20-1 and TRBJ2-7, with 7 positions matching TRBD2. The CDR3 has 11 residues. Germline V gene lookup returns CDR1 DFQATT and CDR2 SNEGSKA (reference sequence). Trimming removed 5 bases from V and 3 bases from J; junction bases left unmatched: 1.

This clonotype came up a few times. This sequence joins TRBV29-1 and TRBJ2-1, with D tentatively TRBD1 (6 bases). CDR1 SQVTM and CDR2 ANQGSEA come from the germline V gene. Trimming took off 5 bases at V and 0 bases at J, with 11 bases between the two ends. This CDR3 is built from 14 residues. CDR3 residues: CSVSPRGSYNEQFF. For the CDR3, the DNA is TGCAGCGTTTCGCCCAGGGGCTCCTACAATGAGCAGTTCTTC.

This clonotype was picked up many times. The chain has TRBV12-3 or TRBV12-4 and TRBJ2-7, with D tentatively TRBD1 or TRBD2 (5 bases each). V dropped 3 bases and J dropped 9 bases, with 12 bases sitting between them. This CDR3 contains 12 residues. This CDR3 reads CASSLGGDLQYV. The CDR3 bases are TGTGCCAGCAGTTTGGGTGGGGACCTGCAGTACGTC.

The chain joins TRBV6-1 to TRBJ2-3; tentative D call: TRBD2 (7 bases). Germline CDR1 MNHNS, CDR2 SASEGT. The CDR3 totals 14 residues. V shed 10 bases and J shed 3 bases, with 17 bases lying between them. CDR3 in DNA: TGTGCCACCAAAGGGGGGGTGTGGACAGATACGCAGTATTTT. Amino acid sequence: CATKGGVWTDTQYF.

The chain recombines TRBV29-1 with TRBJ1-1; the match to TRBD1 covers 7 bases. Trimming removed 4 bases from V and 5 bases from J; junction bases left unmatched: 4. Germline V gene lookup returns CDR1 SQVTM and CDR2 ANQGSEA. This CDR3 contains 12 residues. The CDR3 sequence is CSVVRGLTEAFF. CDR3 nucleotides: TGCAGCGTTGTTAGGGGGCTAACTGAAGCTTTCTTT.

The V call is TRBV5-1, the J call TRBJ2-1; D may be TRBD1 (6 bases). CDR3 length: 15 residues. CDR1 is SGHRS and CDR2 is YFSETQ in the germline V gene. Trimming stripped 1 base from V and 5 bases from J, with 13 bases between. The chain's CDR3 is CASSLRGIGNNEQFF. DNA for the CDR3: TGCGCCAGCAGCTTGAGGGGGATAGGGAACAATGAGCAGTTCTTC. Based on the CDR3 plus reference TRBV5-1 and TRBJ2-1, the full variable domain is KAGVTQTPRYLIKTRGQQVTLSCSPISGHRSVSWYQQTPGQGLQFLFEYFSETQRNKGNFPGRFSGRQFSNSRSEMNVSTLELGDSALYLCASSLRGIGNNEQFFGPGTRLTVL.

This clonotype was seen more than once but under ten times. This chain joins TRBV13 and TRBJ2-1; D might be TRBD2 (7 bases). CDR3 length: 15 residues. Trimming cost V 5 bases and J 5 bases, with 16 bases left between them. Germline assignment: CDR1 PRHDT and CDR2 FYEKMQ (reference sequence). CDR3 coding DNA: TGTGCCAGCAGCATAAGGGGGGGGGTGAACAATGAGCAGTTCTTC. It yields the protein CASSIRGGVNNEQFF.

V gene TRBV7-8 combines with J gene TRBJ2-5, with D maybe TRBD2 (6 bases). CDR1 SGHVS and CDR2 FQNEAQ come from the germline V gene. V lost 1 base, J lost 7 bases, and 19 bases lay in between. The CDR3 runs to 16 residues. The CDR3: CASSLGGVGGVMTQYF. CDR3 DNA: TGTGCCAGCAGCTTAGGGGGGGTGGGGGGAGTCATGACCCAGTACTTC.

This clonotype was detected ten times or more. The chain links TRBV29-1 to TRBJ1-6, with D maybe TRBD1 (6 bases). Germline V gene sequence: CDR1 SQVTM, CDR2 ANQGSEA. Between the trimmed V and J ends, which lost 5 bases and 7 bases, there was a span of 12 bases. The CDR3 runs 13 residues. The CDR3 region has the DNA TGCAGCGTTAGGGACACGGAGAATTCACCCCTCCACTTT. Its translation: CSVRDTENSPLHF.

The chain uses TRBV20-1 and TRBJ2-1; TRBD2 agrees at 10 bases. The CDR3 has 14 residues. With V trimmed by 5 bases and J by 3 bases, 4 bases remained unmatched. Germline V gene data show CDR1 as DFQATT and CDR2 as SNEGSKA (reference sequence). CDR3: CSALAGAFYNEQFF. In DNA, the CDR3 is TGCAGTGCTCTAGCGGGGGCCTTCTACAATGAGCAGTTCTTC.

The V gene is TRBV27, the J gene TRBJ2-2; D not certain. From germline, CDR1 is MNHEY and CDR2 SMNVEV (reference sequence). V was cut by 8 bases and J by 6 bases, with 13 bases left in between. This CDR3 comprises 13 residues. The CDR3 coding sequence is TGTGCCAGCGGGTACAATGGGTCCGGGGAGCTGTTTTTT. Encoded protein: CASGYNGSGELFF.

This clonotype was recorded at least ten times. The CDR3 DNA follows: TGTGCCAGCAGCGTAGCAGACAGAAAGGGAGAGACCCAGTACTTC. Its translation: CASSVADRKGETQYF. The chain recombines TRBV9 with TRBJ2-5; D is possibly TRBD1 (5 bases). V was cut by 0 bases and J by 4 bases, with 13 bases left in between. CDR1 is SGDLS, CDR2 YYNGEE, per germline. The CDR3 is 15 amino acids.

This chain uses TRBV6-5 with TRBJ1-6; 12 nucleotides line up with TRBD1. Germline values: CDR1 MNHEY, CDR2 SVGAGI. Losses at the gene ends were 0 bases for V and 11 bases for J; bases not matched to a gene: 5. The CDR3 has 16 amino acids. The CDR3 loop is CASSYSRDRGRAPLHF. The CDR3 DNA follows: TGTGCCAGCAGTTACTCTCGGGACAGGGGGCGAGCACCCCTCCACTTT.

This clonotype was picked up a small number of times. The V and J genes are TRBV15 and TRBJ2-1, with 8 bases lining up with TRBD2. Germline values: CDR1 LNHNV, CDR2 YYDKDF (reference sequence). The CDR3 is 15 residues long. With 6 bases clipped from V and 7 bases from J, the junction kept 11 bases outside the gene matches. The CDR3, as DNA: TGTGCCACCAGTCTTCCCGCGGGACTAGTGAATGAGCAGTTCTTC. It is translated as CATSLPAGLVNEQFF. The entire variable domain, with the rest obtained from reference TRBV15 and TRBJ2-1, is as follows: DAMVIQNPRYQVTQFGKPVTLSCSQTLNHNVMYWYQQKSSQAPKLLFHYYDKDFNNEADTPDNFQSRRPNTSFCFLDIRSPGLGDTAMYLCATSLPAGLVNEQFFGPGTRLTVL.